What follows describes a single TCR beta chain. What antigen it recognizes has not been identified. The input lacks base qualities; no much larger clone sits a single base away. The collaborating institutions used their own protocols to collect whole blood in K2EDTA tubes. Collaborator samples were shipped for TCRbeta analysis as frozen whole blood, isolated PBMCs, or DNA extracted from either sample type. The immunoSEQ Assay, a bias-controlled multiplex PCR, was used to amplify TCRbeta CDR3 regions from genomic DNA. As for how the authors treated the data: Nucleated cell counts per sample were estimated from amplification of reference gene primers within the assay. To quantify the absolute abundance of each unique TCRbeta CDR3 rearrangement, sequence reads were collapsed and filtered. For each sample, productive Simpson clonality was calculated as the square root of Simpson's diversity index across productive rearrangements. This immuneACCESS table, as held by TCRdb, lists in-frame sequences with V and J called but not all clones. Of the missing ones, under half trace to an unresolved V gene in checked studies; the others have no known cause. V, J and clone size derive from that table, while D and trimming were established from the DNA sequence. The sample table lists about 44,000 clones, roughly 84% of them with a count of one. Approximately 4.1% of the sample is held by the ten biggest clonotypes.

This sample is drawn from a study of blood T cell repertoires in COVID-19 (dated by TCRdb to about 2020). A note on the overall study: Collaborator samples came from the United States, Italy and Spain and covered acute and convalescent phases of COVID-19. The prospective study material was composed of cDNA or gDNA derived from T cells, B-cell-depleted T cells, or PBMCs. Deeply sampled blood TCRbeta repertoires from subjects exposed to, actively infected with, or recovered from COVID-19 were included in the dataset. The repertoires were made available in a free public database intended to serve as a resource for research on the immune response to SARS-CoV-2. The samples were drawn from two sources: the first 160 participants of the ongoing ImmuneRACE study, and over 950 subjects contributed by 6 global collaborators. Sample metadata almost always included a de-identified subject ID, COVID-19 status, age in years and sex. Where available, HLA class I and class II types were obtained from metadata supplied by the sample provider rather than from assay-based typing.

The full study reports these points: The quantity of clinical and demographic metadata differed by source and by participant and was supplied without curation.

This TCR was recovered from a woman aged 70-85 years with acute or convalescent COVID-19. Source material: peripheral blood.

Here is the DNA: TGTGCCAGTAGTATCCACCTAGGGACTAGCGGACTCTACGAGCAGTACTTC. The encoded protein is CASSIHLGTSGLYEQYF. The rearrangement joined TRBV19 to TRBJ2-7; 11 central nucleotides agree with TRBD2. From a lookup of the germline V gene (reference sequence), CDR1 and CDR2 are LNHDA and SQIVND. The CDR3 measures 17 amino acids from cysteine to phenylalanine. The CDR3 DNA has 51 bases and is translated from base 1. V is cut back by 3 bases and J by 3 bases, with 10 bases in the junction unmatched.